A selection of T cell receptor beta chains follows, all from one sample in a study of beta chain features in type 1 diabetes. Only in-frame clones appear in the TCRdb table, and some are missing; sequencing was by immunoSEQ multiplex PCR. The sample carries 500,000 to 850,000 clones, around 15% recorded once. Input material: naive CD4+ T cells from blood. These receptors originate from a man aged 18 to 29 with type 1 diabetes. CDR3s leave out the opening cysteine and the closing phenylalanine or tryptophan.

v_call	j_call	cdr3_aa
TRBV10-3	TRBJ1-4	AISAGQQEKLF
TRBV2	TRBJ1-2	ASSISTGSTPGYT
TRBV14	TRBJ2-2	ASSQAQGWTGELF
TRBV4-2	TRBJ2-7	ASSQAGGDNEQY
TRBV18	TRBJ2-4	ASSPPNGLAKNIQY
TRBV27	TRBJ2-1	ASSKPGQGINEQF
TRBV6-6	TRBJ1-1	ASSFRDREAF
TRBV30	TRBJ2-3	AWMRLATDTQY
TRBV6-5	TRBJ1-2	ASRTGGQGTVYT
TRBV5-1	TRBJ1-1	ASSTGQGLNTEAF
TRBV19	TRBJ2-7	AVMPGGSYEQY
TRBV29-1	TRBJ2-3	SVARQFPSKSSTDTQY
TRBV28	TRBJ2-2	ASRQPGTGNTGELF
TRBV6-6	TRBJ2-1	ASSGSGTSVYEQF
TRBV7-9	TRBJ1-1	ASSLGRTMNTEAF
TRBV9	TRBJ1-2	ASSPHSGYDYGYT
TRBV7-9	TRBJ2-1	ASSTVAGAAYNEQF
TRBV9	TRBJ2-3	ASSVGMSGTTDTQY
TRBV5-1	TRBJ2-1	ASSLDRQQF
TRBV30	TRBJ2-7	AWSMTYEQY
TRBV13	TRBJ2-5	ASSTGTGAQETQY
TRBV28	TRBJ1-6	ASSLEGSPLH
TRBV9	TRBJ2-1	ASSPQDRYLYNEQF
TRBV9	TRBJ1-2	ASSTQGQGTNYGYT
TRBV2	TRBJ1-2	ASISEGSGGGYT
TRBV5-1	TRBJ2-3	ASSLGSTDTQY
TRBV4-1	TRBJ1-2	ASSQGLDRANYGYT
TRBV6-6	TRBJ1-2	ASSYYRNGYT
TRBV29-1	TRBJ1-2	SVATGGDYGYT
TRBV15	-	ATSSVGGSYEQY
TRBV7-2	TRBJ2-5	ASSFGASGKSQETQY
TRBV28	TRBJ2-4	ASSLSVVSKNIQY
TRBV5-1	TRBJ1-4	ASSLGPFRPREKLF
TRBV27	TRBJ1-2	ASSFGGVGNGYT
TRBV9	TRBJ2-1	ASSAGQGNNEQF
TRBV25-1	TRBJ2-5	ASSPGELAGGPRKTQY
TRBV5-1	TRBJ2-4	ASSRDIAKNIQY
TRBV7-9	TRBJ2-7	ASSPGGAEQY
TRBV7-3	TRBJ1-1	ASSLLGYEAF
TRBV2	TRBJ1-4	ASQTGVNEKLF
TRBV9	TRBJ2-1	ASSSAGTSNEQF
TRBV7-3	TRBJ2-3	ASSIGIAGPDTQY
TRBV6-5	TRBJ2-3	ASSYTVDETDTQY
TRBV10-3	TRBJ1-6	AISESGRVSSPLH
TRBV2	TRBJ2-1	ASSSSGRDNEQF
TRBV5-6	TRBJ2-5	ASSWAGTSGSPQETQY
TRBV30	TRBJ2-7	AWNLQGHSYEQY
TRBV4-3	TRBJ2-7	ASSQGMRPDVYEQY
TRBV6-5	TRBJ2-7	ATSGGYEQY
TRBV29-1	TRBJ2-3	SAEGSGGPGDTQY
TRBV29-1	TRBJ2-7	SVGIFGVVNSYEQY
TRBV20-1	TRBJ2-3	SAPRADTQY
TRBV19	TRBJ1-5	ASSKGGNQPQH
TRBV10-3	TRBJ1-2	AISESTATYGYT
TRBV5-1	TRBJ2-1	ASSSDGRTYNEQF
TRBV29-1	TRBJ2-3	SVVPRPSTDTQY